The T cell receptor beta chain described here comes from a study of Graves' ophthalmopathy and Graves' hyperthyroidism. Study-wide findings and caveats: Ophthalmopathy progression was predicted with about 67% sensitivity and around 78% specificity.

Patients were left out if they had other autoimmune diseases, uncontrolled infections, pregnancy or lactation. It was on clinical symptoms, serum thyroxine, TRAb, thyroid ultrasound and orbital computed tomography that diagnosis relied. V lost 10 bases to trimming and J lost 11 bases, with 26 bases between them. Germline CDR1 reads MNHNS; CDR2 reads SASEGT. The CDR3 covers 14 residues. For this clonotype: The antigen remains undetermined.

RNA transcripts were the source from which TCR beta CDR3 regions were amplified. Investigators did first-round RT-PCR with HTBI primers, then second-round multiplex PCR. Each CDR3 protein is one row after TCRdb ran MiXCR on the multiplex PCR reads. The sample lists hundreds of thousands of distinct CDR3 sequences, about 24% seen once, with roughly 6.9% in the top ten. This TCR came from a woman aged 18-29 years with stable Graves' hyperthyroidism. Some clones in this sample may be carry-over from other donors' samples. The specimen sequenced was peripheral blood. The J gene is TRBJ1-1, the V gene TRBV6-1; D possibly corresponds to TRBD1 (6 bases). This CDR3 is CANRLTGTLEWAFF. The CDR3 DNA sequence: TGTGCCAACAGGTTGACCGGGACATTAGAATGGGCTTTCTTT.